This TCR beta chain derives from a study of shared clonotypes between healthy human individuals. Those who donated were healthy HIV-negative adults, with no recent acute infections or vaccinations reported. To note about this clone: Its antigen is currently unknown.

Study observations and caveats: Memory subsets generally showed lower estimated richness than naive subsets.

The table came from immunoSEQ multiplex PCR; TCRdb's copy has only in-frame clones and leaves some out. The table has 230,000 or so clones, over 60% seen once. Germline lookup yields CDR1 SGHNT and CDR2 YENEEA. With 2 bases removed from V and 6 bases from J, the gap between germline ends came to 11 bases. CDR3 length: 13 amino acids. Input material: memory CD4+ T cells sorted from blood. Subset meaning: CD45RA-negative fraction. The chain couples TRBV11-3 to TRBJ2-7, with D perhaps TRBD1 (6 bases). This clonotype originated in a man younger than 40 in good health. CDR3 sequence (DNA): TGTGCCAGCAGCTTACATCAAGGGGGCGAGCAGTACTTC. Protein product: CASSLHQGGEQYF.